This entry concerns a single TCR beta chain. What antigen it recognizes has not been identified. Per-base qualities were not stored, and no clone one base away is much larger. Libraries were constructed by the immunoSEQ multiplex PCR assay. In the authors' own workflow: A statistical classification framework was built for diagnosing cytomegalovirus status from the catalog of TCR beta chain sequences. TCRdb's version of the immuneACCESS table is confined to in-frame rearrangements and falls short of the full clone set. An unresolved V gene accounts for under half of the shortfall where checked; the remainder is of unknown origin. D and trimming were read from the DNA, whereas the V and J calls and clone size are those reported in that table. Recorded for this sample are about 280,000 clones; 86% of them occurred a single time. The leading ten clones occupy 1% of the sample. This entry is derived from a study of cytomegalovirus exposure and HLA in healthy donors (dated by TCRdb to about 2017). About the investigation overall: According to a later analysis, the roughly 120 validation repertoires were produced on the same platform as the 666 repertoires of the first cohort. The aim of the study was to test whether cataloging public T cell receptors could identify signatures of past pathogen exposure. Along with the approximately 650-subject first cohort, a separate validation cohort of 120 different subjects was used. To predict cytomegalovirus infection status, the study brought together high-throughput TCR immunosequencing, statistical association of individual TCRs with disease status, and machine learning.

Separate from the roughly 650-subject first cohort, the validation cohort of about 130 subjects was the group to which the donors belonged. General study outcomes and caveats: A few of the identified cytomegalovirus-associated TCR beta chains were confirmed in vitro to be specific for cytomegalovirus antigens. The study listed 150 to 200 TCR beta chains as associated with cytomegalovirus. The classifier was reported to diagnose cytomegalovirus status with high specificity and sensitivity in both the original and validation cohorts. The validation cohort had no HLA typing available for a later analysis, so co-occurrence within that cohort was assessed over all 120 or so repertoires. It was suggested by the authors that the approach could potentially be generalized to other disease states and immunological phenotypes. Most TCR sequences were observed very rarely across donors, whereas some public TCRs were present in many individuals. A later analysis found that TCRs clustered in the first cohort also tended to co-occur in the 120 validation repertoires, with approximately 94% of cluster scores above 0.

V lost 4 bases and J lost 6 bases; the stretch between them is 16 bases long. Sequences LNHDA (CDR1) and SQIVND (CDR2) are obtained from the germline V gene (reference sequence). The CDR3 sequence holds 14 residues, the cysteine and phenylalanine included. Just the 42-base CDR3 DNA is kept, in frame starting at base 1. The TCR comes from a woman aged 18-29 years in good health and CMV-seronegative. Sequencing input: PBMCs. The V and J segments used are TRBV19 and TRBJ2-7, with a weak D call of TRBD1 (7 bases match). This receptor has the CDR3 CASSTLHQGGEQYF. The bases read TGTGCCAGTAGTACGCTTCATCAGGGGGGCGAGCAGTACTTC. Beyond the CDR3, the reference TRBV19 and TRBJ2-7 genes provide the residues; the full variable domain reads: DGGITQSPKYLFRKEGQNVTLSCEQNLNHDAMYWYRQDPGQGLRLIYYSQIVNDFQKGDIAEGYSVSREKKESFPLTVTSAQKNPTAFYLCASSTLHQGGEQYFGPGTRLTVT.